This T cell receptor beta chain was recovered during a study of T-cell reconstitution after alpha-beta-depleted transplantation in children. General study points: Most T-cell counts and diversity one year after the transplant came from T cells that were newly produced. From surviving recipient T cells and thymic progenitors came the high day-60 TCRbeta diversity observed in some patients. Several hundred rapidly expanded clones from non-depleted graft cells reportedly supplied alpha-beta T cells about two months post-transplant.

Unique molecular identifiers featured in how the TCRbeta library was prepared. TCRdb itself ran the PCR reads through MiXCR, one entry per CDR3 protein. The sample lists 100,000 or so distinct CDR3 sequences, roughly a quarter occurring once. This clonotype was seen a few times. Antigen unknown. Per the germline V gene, CDR1 is DFQATT and CDR2 is SNEGSKA (reference sequence). Losses at the gene ends were 4 bases for V and 1 base for J; bases not matched to a gene: 3. The CDR3 contains 14 residues. The chain combines TRBV20-1 with TRBJ2-7; 11 bases map to TRBD2. This receptor was taken from a boy younger than 10 with acute lymphoblastic leukemia, due to receive a stem cell transplant. The input for sequencing was PBMCs, taken before TCRalphabeta/CD19-depleted stem cell transplant. The DNA for the CDR3 is TGCAGTGCTATTGGGACTAGCGGATCCTACGAGCAGTACTTC. Translating it yields CSAIGTSGSYEQYF.